A selection of T cell receptor beta chains follows, all from one sample in a study of cytomegalovirus exposure and HLA in healthy donors. Generated by immunoSEQ multiplex PCR, the TCRdb table keeps only in-frame clones and is missing some. Altogether 210,000 or so clones are present, over 60% being singletons, with the ten largest covering around 2.2%. The sequenced sample was PBMCs. The receptors were gathered from a young woman in good health and CMV-seropositive. Both conserved end residues are trimmed from each CDR3.

V: TRBV5-1
J: TRBJ2-7
CDR3: ASSLLDGSLYEQY

V: TRBV6-5
J: TRBJ2-7
CDR3: ASRRGGAYEQY

V: TRBV7-9
J: TRBJ1-1
CDR3: ASSKTGAGGTEAF

V: TRBV27
J: TRBJ2-5
CDR3: ASSPGDVETQY

V: TRBV4-3
J: TRBJ2-2
CDR3: ASSQDSGTETGELF

V: TRBV7-2
J: TRBJ2-1
CDR3: ASSLDRVSYNEQF

V: TRBV5-1
J: TRBJ2-2
CDR3: ASSLGAGGFTGELF

V: TRBV19
J: TRBJ2-2
CDR3: ASSINAGSYTGELF

V: TRBV5-1
J: TRBJ1-1
CDR3: ASREQGEGTEAF

V: TRBV4-2
J: TRBJ2-1
CDR3: ASSQEGLNEQF

V: TRBV2
J: TRBJ2-3
CDR3: ASSVTSGTDTQY

V: TRBV7-9
J: TRBJ2-2
CDR3: ASSLISPSNTGELF

V: TRBV5-1
J: TRBJ2-3
CDR3: ASSLAGGDTDTQY

V: TRBV5-1
J: TRBJ2-7
CDR3: ASSSAGGSYEQY

V: TRBV6-5
J: TRBJ2-1
CDR3: ASSYGQGQF

V: TRBV20-1
J: TRBJ1-2
CDR3: SADTNGYT

V: TRBV2
J: TRBJ1-4
CDR3: ASRQGYEKLF

V: TRBV7-6
J: TRBJ2-3
CDR3: ASSLGTSGSTDTQY

V: TRBV6-5
J: TRBJ2-4
CDR3: ASSPGVGAKNIQY

V: TRBV2
J: TRBJ2-6
CDR3: ASSEVSGANVLT

V: TRBV11-2
J: TRBJ2-3
CDR3: ASTRGLAGTDTQY

V: TRBV5-6
J: TRBJ2-2
CDR3: ASRGTGVSGELF

V: TRBV4-2
J: TRBJ2-5
CDR3: ASSQESQFQETQY

V: TRBV4-1
J: TRBJ2-5
CDR3: ASSHTQGGETQY

V: TRBV28
J: TRBJ1-2
CDR3: ASTTTDYGYT

V: TRBV5-1
J: TRBJ2-1
CDR3: ASSLSGSVYNEQF

V: TRBV2
J: TRBJ2-7
CDR3: ASSVETGVPEQY

V: TRBV7-3
J: TRBJ2-2
CDR3: ASSLDRGGDTGELF

V: TRBV18
J: TRBJ1-4
CDR3: ASSFGLPTNEKLF

V: TRBV4-2
J: TRBJ1-2
CDR3: ASSLTGTGDYYGYT

V: TRBV6-6
J: TRBJ2-5
CDR3: ASSNSRGIGETQY

V: TRBV5-1
J: TRBJ2-7
CDR3: ASSLGTGYEQY

V: TRBV9
J: TRBJ1-1
CDR3: ASSKREVMNTEAF

V: TRBV20-1
J: TRBJ2-1
CDR3: SARDREKQF

V: TRBV5-1
J: TRBJ2-3
CDR3: ASHPGGGEDTQY

V: TRBV28
J: TRBJ2-7
CDR3: ASSLRDRVYEQY

V: TRBV6-5
J: TRBJ2-3
CDR3: ATTGSDTQY

V: TRBV15
J: TRBJ1-5
CDR3: ATSDRVQPQH

V: TRBV11-1
J: TRBJ2-5
CDR3: ASSLGTGGVGQETQY

V: TRBV5-1
J: TRBJ1-1
CDR3: ASSVGGLGNTEAF

V: TRBV30
J: TRBJ1-1
CDR3: AWSVYTGNTEAF

V: TRBV7-6
J: TRBJ2-3
CDR3: ASSLASRLQSDTQY

V: TRBV29-1
J: TRBJ2-3
CDR3: SGSPSGPITDTQY

V: TRBV5-6
J: TRBJ2-7
CDR3: ASWAWLGESYEQY

V: TRBV2
J: TRBJ2-1
CDR3: ASSDDRPNEQF

V: TRBV5-1
J: TRBJ1-1
CDR3: ASRNDRVAEAF

V: TRBV4-3
J: NA
CDR3: ASSQDVGRVYEQY

V: TRBV11-2
J: TRBJ2-2
CDR3: ASSLVRGTGELF

V: TRBV18
J: TRBJ2-5
CDR3: ASSPGQKETQY